This TCR beta chain is from a study of blood T cell repertoires in COVID-19. Background on the study: The study drew acute and convalescent COVID-19 samples from the United States, Italy and Spain.

This CDR3 region has 13 residues. Trimming stripped 6 bases from V and 5 bases from J, with 16 bases between. Germline lookup yields CDR1 SQVTM and CDR2 ANQGSEA. The assay was immunoSEQ multiplex PCR, and TCRdb's table has in-frame clones only and misses some. The repertoire has roughly 150,000 clones, roughly 80% of them found once; the top ten carry nearly 8%. The study recruited people aged about 18 to 89 years across about two dozen US areas. In assigning cohorts, the study relied on participant-reported clinical history. Donors in Cohort 3 counted as recovered after two negative PCRs, clearance, or symptom resolution.

This clonotype was sampled from a woman between 50 and 59 years old who had recovered from COVID-19. The rearrangement links TRBV29-1 to TRBJ1-1, with D perhaps matching TRBD1 (5 bases). What was sequenced was PBMCs or T cells enriched from blood (not recorded which). The CDR3 loop reads CSVDGGSRTEAFF. The CDR3 nucleotides read TGCAGCGTCGACGGGGGGTCTAGGACTGAAGCTTTCTTT.